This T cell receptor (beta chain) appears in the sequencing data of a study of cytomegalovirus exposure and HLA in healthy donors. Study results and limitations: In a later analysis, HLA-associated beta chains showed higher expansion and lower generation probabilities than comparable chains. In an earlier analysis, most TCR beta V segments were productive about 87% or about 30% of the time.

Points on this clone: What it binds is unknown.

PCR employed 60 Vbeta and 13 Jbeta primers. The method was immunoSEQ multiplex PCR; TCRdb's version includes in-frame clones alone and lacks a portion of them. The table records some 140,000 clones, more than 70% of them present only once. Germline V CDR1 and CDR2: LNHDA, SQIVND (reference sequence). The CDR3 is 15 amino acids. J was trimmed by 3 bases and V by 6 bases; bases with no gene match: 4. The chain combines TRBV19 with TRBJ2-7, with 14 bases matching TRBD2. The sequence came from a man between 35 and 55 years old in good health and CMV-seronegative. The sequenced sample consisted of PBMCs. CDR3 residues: CASRKGLAGVYEQYF. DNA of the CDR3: TGTGCCAGTAGAAAGGGACTAGCGGGAGTCTACGAGCAGTACTTC. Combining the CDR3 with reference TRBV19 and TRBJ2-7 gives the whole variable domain DGGITQSPKYLFRKEGQNVTLSCEQNLNHDAMYWYRQDPGQGLRLIYYSQIVNDFQKGDIAEGYSVSREKKESFPLTVTSAQKNPTAFYLCASRKGLAGVYEQYFGPGTRLTVT.